This T cell receptor (beta chain) was sequenced in a study of T cell repertoires in cytomegalovirus infection. Across the whole study: Both CMV infection and a matching HLA type were indicated by public TCR beta signatures.

The J segment lost 10 bases and the V segment lost 6 bases, leaving 6 bases of the junction unmatched. The CDR3 totals 14 residues. Study conclusions and caveats: Individuals carrying CMV plus the relevant HLA were identified by cumulative frequency of public TCR beta families. HLA-C-restricted TCR beta clonotypes specific for CMV led the ex vivo response.

This clonotype was recorded at least ten times. Its antigen remains unidentified. One entry per CDR3 protein results from TCRdb running MiXCR on the reads. The data contain 480,000 or so distinct CDR3 sequences, around 11% of them singletons. This clonotype was obtained from a human donor in good health (CMV status not recorded). Some clones in this sample may be carry-over from other donors' samples. Sequencing was done on a sample of PBMCs. The chain employs TRBV12-3 or TRBV12-4 and TRBJ2-1, with 13 positions matching TRBD2. The CDR3 reads CASRNRLAGGEQFF. The CDR3, as DNA: TGTGCCAGCAGAAACCGACTAGCGGGAGGAGAGCAGTTCTTC.